One and the same sample provided the 13 T cell receptor beta chains below, sequenced in a study of T cell responses to AZD1222 COVID-19 vaccine. Here immunoSEQ multiplex PCR was the method, and the copy in TCRdb shows in-frame clones only, minus some. Here the sample spans under 130,000 clones, 90% to 95% being singletons. The material sequenced was peripheral blood, taken on day 0 of AZD1222 vaccination. The receptors stem from an adult in good health.

The chain links TRBV11-3 to TRBJ2-1; D is ambiguous. CDR1 is SGHNT, CDR2 YENEEA, per germline. This CDR3 contains 14 residues. Trimming stripped 4 bases from V and 8 bases from J, with 15 bases between. The CDR3 spells CASSYSHLGDEQFF. CDR3 bases: TGTGCCAGCAGCTATTCACATCTGGGCGATGAGCAGTTCTTC. Full variable domain (rest looked up from reference TRBV11-3 and TRBJ2-1): EAGVVQSPRYKIIEKKQPVAFWCNPISGHNTLYWYLQNLGQGPELLIRYENEEAVDDSQLPKDRFSAERLKGVDSTLKIQPAELGDSAVYLCASSYSHLGDEQFFGPGTRLTVL.

The gene calls are TRBV7-2 and TRBJ2-3; weak D call: TRBD1 (6 bases). With 5 bases removed from V and 5 bases from J, the gap between germline ends came to 11 bases. Per the germline V gene, CDR1 is SGHTA and CDR2 is FQGNSA. This CDR3 has 13 residues. CDR3 coding DNA: TGTGCCAGCAGCCGAAGGACAGTAGATACGCAGTATTTT. Encoded protein: CASSRRTVDTQYF.

This clone was recorded once. The V gene is TRBV7-2, the J gene TRBJ1-1; the D gene is possibly TRBD1 (6 bases). CDR1 SGHTA and CDR2 FQGNSA come from the germline V gene. The CDR3 contains 15 residues. With 0 bases removed from V and 1 base from J, the gap between germline ends came to 9 bases. Here the CDR3 DNA reads TGTGCCAGCAGCTTAGCATCGGGGGCGAACACTGAAGCTTTCTTT. The encoded protein is CASSLASGANTEAFF.

The chain recombines TRBV29-1 with TRBJ2-5; D remains ambiguous. The CDR3 spans 12 residues. V lost 7 bases to trimming and J lost 2 bases, with 11 bases between them. Germline V lookup: CDR1 SQVTM, CDR2 ANQGSEA. CDR3 loop: CSAGGLQETQYF. The CDR3 bases are TGCAGCGCAGGTGGATTACAAGAGACCCAGTACTTC.

This rearrangement joins TRBV7-2 to TRBJ1-2; the D is unclear. Germline V lookup: CDR1 SGHTA, CDR2 FQGNSA. Trimming shortened V by 6 bases and J by 7 bases, and 24 bases separated the two germline ends. CDR3 length equals 16 residues. CDR3 loop: CASSFVLTTPASGYTF. The CDR3 DNA sequence: TGTGCCAGCAGTTTTGTACTAACGACTCCCGCTAGTGGCTACACCTTC.

The CDR3 nucleotides are TGTGCCAGCAGTCGTAACGGGCCAGATACGCAGTATTTT. It codes for CASSRNGPDTQYF. The chain uses TRBV12-3 or TRBV12-4 and TRBJ2-3; no definite D call. The CDR3 loop spans 13 amino acids. Trimming pared 5 bases from V and 4 bases from J, leaving 10 bases between.

The chain joins TRBV6-4 to TRBJ2-7; 7 nucleotides line up with TRBD2. CDR1 is MRHNA, CDR2 SNTAGT, per germline. The trim removed 4 bases at V and 4 bases at J, leaving 10 bases unmatched. The CDR3 totals 15 residues. The CDR3 DNA reads as TGTGCCAGCAGTGCGGCGTCTAGCGGCAGGTACGAGCAGTACTTC. This translates into CASSAASSGRYEQYF.

The V call is TRBV10-3, the J call TRBJ1-1; D gene ambiguous. Between the trimmed V and J ends, which lost 4 bases and 0 bases, there was a span of 6 bases. CDR1 and CDR2 (germline): ENHRY, SYGVKD. This CDR3 comprises 13 residues. This CDR3 reads CAISVGLNTEAFF. Written as DNA, the CDR3 is TGTGCCATCAGTGTGGGATTGAACACTGAAGCTTTCTTT.

This rearrangement joins TRBV27 to TRBJ2-1, with 9 bases lining up with TRBD1. Germline V gene lookup returns CDR1 MNHEY and CDR2 SMNVEV (reference sequence). Trimming cost V 7 bases and J 9 bases; bases outside gene matches: 10. The CDR3 extends over 14 amino acids. The CDR3 DNA follows: TGTGCCAGCAACGCGGGACAGGGTGTCACTGAGCAGTTCTTC. Translated: CASNAGQGVTEQFF.

The chain is built from TRBV19 and TRBJ2-7, with 11 bases identical to TRBD2. After removal of 5 bases from V and 2 bases from J, the junction contained 5 bases not matched to a gene. The CDR3 covers 15 residues. The germline gives CDR1 LNHDA, CDR2 SQIVND (reference sequence). The CDR3 reads CASSPWTSGPYEQYF. The CDR3 DNA follows: TGTGCCAGTAGTCCTTGGACTAGCGGGCCCTACGAGCAGTACTTC.

The chain joins TRBV7-9 to TRBJ2-7; D uncertain. Germline lookup yields CDR1 SEHNR and CDR2 FQNEAQ (reference sequence). The germline V and J ends were trimmed by 0 bases and 2 bases, with 17 bases remaining between them. There are 17 residues in the CDR3. CDR3 bases: TGTGCCAGCAGCTTAGCTAAAGGGCGAGGCAGCGCCTACGAGCAGTACTTC. Translating it yields CASSLAKGRGSAYEQYF.

This chain uses TRBV27 with TRBJ1-5; tentative D call: TRBD1 (5 bases). Germline V gene sequence: CDR1 MNHEY, CDR2 SMNVEV (reference sequence). This CDR3 comprises 13 residues. V was trimmed by 4 bases and J by 7 bases, leaving 11 bases between them. The CDR3 region is CASSWGSGQPQHF. The CDR3 coding sequence is TGTGCCAGCAGTTGGGGGTCGGGCCAGCCCCAGCATTTT.

The chain combines TRBV28 with TRBJ1-2, with D possibly being TRBD1 (6 bases). The V and J ends lost 10 bases and 4 bases respectively, with 13 bases between them. Germline V gene sequence: CDR1 MDHEN, CDR2 SYDVKM. The CDR3 covers 12 residues. The chain's CDR3 is CATGGESYGYTF. The CDR3 DNA reads TGTGCCACCGGGGGCGAGAGCTATGGCTACACCTTC.